These 6 T cell receptor beta chains originate from one sample sequenced in a study of blood T cell repertoires in COVID-19. Assay used: immunoSEQ multiplex PCR; TCRdb lists only in-frame clones, some missing. The data hold some 80,000 clones, with about 90% observed a single time. The sequenced sample consisted of peripheral blood. Receptors originate from a woman between 45 and 60 years old with active or convalescent COVID-19.

This chain links TRBV4-3 with TRBJ1-4, with unresolved D. Germline CDR1 is LGHNA and CDR2 is YSLEER. The germline V and J ends were trimmed by 4 bases and 0 bases, with 3 bases remaining between them. There are 13 residues in the CDR3. This CDR3 reads CASSRATNEKLFF. The CDR3 DNA reads TGCGCCAGCAGCCGCGCAACTAATGAAAAACTGTTTTTT.

This chain connects TRBV29-1 to TRBJ2-7; 7 nucleotides match TRBD1. There are 12 residues in the CDR3. J gave up 6 bases and V 7 bases, and 9 bases lay outside the gene matches. Germline V CDR1 and CDR2: SQVTM, ANQGSEA. The CDR3 region is CSAEGARPEQYF. The CDR3 region has the DNA TGCAGCGCTGAGGGGGCGCGTCCCGAGCAGTACTTC.

This clone was counted once. J is TRBJ2-2 and V is TRBV5-4; tentatively, D is TRBD1 (6 bases). Germline lookup yields CDR1 SGHNT and CDR2 YYREEE (reference sequence). The CDR3 contains 14 residues. Trimming removed 4 bases at V and 6 bases at J, with 13 bases between. The CDR3 sequence: CASSIKTGPGELFF. The CDR3 nucleotides are TGTGCCAGCAGCATTAAAACAGGGCCCGGGGAGCTGTTTTTT.

The genes are TRBV5-5 and TRBJ2-5; a possible D gene is TRBD1 (6 bases). The V end lost 0 bases, the J end lost 5 bases, and 14 bases lay between the germline ends. The CDR3 has 15 amino acids. Germline V gene sequence: CDR1 SGHKS, CDR2 YYEKEE (reference sequence). The CDR3 spells CASSLDRESWETQYF. The CDR3 DNA sequence: TGTGCCAGCAGCTTGGACAGGGAGTCGTGGGAGACCCAGTACTTC.

CDR3 loop: CASSKAWTGGTEAFF. CDR3 sequence (DNA): TGTGCCAGCAGCAAAGCCTGGACAGGGGGCACTGAAGCTTTCTTT. This chain links TRBV21-1 with TRBJ1-1; the table assigns TRBD1, which was not confirmed against the DNA. TRBV21-1 is annotated as a pseudogene. The CDR3 totals 15 residues.

This clone was detected once. The J gene is TRBJ1-2, the V gene TRBV18, with D tentatively TRBD1 (5 bases). Germline CDR1 KGHSH, CDR2 LQKENI. The CDR3 totals 14 residues. The V end lost 3 bases, the J end lost 1 base, and 9 bases lay between the germline ends. CDR3 sequence (DNA): TGTGCCAGCTCACCGGGGGGGATTAACTATGGCTACACCTTC. It encodes CASSPGGINYGYTF.